This TCR beta chain was captured in a study of pediatric ulcerative colitis. The overall study: Most patients had pancolitis, and two had left-sided colitis. Study-wide results and caveats: This repertoire reflects total lymphocytes rather than subpopulations like regulatory T cells. A couple of rectal CDR3 clonotypes occurred in all ulcerative colitis patients.

Of note for this clone: Its specificity is unknown.

The diagnostic colonoscopy in ulcerative colitis patients preceded any immunosuppressive treatment. Only in-frame clones appear in the TCRdb table, and some are missing; sequencing was by immunoSEQ multiplex PCR. Of 13,000 to 15,000 clones detected, around 89% appear once; the ten largest clones hold 0.9% to 1%. CDR3 length: 15 amino acids. The V and J ends lost 6 bases and 0 bases respectively, with 11 bases between them. Germline CDR1 is MDHEN and CDR2 is SYDVKM. The receptor was isolated from a boy between 10 and 17 years old with moderate ulcerative colitis. V is TRBV28 and J is TRBJ2-2; no reliable D call. Sequenced input: blood. The CDR3: CASRRTASNTGELFF. CDR3 nucleotide sequence: TGTGCCAGCAGGAGGACGGCTTCGAACACCGGGGAGCTGTTTTTT.